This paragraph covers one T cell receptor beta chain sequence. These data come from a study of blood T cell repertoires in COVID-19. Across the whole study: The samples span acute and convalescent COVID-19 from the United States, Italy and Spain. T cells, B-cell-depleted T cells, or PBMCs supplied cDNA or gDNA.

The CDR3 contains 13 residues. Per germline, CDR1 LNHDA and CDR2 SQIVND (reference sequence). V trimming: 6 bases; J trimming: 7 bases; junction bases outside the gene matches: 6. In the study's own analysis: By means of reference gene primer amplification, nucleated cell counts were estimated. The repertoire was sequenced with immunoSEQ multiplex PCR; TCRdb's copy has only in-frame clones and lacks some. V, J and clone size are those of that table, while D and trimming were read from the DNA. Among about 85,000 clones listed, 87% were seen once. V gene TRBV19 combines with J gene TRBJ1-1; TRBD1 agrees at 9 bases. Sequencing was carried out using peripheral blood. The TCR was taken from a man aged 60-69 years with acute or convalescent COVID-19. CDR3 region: CASRGQGRDEAFF. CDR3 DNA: TGTGCCAGTAGGGGACAGGGAAGGGATGAAGCTTTCTTT.